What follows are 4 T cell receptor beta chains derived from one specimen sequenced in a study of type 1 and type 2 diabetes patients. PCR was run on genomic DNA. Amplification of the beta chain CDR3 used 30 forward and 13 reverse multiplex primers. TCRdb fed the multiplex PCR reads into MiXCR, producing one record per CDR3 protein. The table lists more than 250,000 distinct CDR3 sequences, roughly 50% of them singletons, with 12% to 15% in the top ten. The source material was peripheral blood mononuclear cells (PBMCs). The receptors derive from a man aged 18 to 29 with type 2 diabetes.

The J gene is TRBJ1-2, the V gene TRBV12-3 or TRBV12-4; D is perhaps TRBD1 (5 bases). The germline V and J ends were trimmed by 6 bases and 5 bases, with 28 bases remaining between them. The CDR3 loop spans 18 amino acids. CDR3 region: CASSVSGIPGTKHYGYTF. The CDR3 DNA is TGTGCCAGCAGCGTTAGCGGGATACCAGGGACTAAGCATTATGGCTACACCTTC.

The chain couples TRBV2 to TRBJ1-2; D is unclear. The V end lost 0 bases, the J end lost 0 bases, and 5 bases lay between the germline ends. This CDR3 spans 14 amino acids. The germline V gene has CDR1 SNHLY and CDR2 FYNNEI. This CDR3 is CASSEARSNYGYTF. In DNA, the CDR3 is TGTGCCAGCAGTGAAGCGCGCTCTAACTATGGCTACACCTTC.

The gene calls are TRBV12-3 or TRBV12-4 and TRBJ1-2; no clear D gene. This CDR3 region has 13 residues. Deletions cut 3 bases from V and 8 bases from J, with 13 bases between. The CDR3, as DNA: TGTGCCAGCAGTTTCGACGGCGCATTGGGCTACACCTTC. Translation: CASSFDGALGYTF.

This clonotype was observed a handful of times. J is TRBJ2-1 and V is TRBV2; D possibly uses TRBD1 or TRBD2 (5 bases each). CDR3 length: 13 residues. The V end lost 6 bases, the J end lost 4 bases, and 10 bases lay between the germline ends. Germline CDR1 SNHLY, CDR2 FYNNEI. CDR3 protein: CASSPGTYNEQFF. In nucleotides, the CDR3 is TGTGCCAGCAGCCCGGGGACGTACAATGAGCAGTTCTTC.